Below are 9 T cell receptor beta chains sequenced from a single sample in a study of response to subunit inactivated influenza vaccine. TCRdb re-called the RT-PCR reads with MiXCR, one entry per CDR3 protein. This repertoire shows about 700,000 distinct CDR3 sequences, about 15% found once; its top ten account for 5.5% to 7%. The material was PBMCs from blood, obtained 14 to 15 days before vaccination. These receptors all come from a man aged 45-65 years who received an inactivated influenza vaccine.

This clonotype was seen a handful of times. This chain's CDR3 is CASGQPGSEQFF. Here the CDR3 DNA reads TGTGCTAGTGGGCAGCCGGGGAGTGAGCAGTTCTTC. The J gene is TRBJ2-1, the V gene TRBV12-5; possible D gene TRBD2, 5 bases. CDR3 length: 12 amino acids. V was cut by 6 bases and J by 9 bases, with 12 bases left in between. CDR1 and CDR2 from the germline V gene are LGHNT and FRNRAP.

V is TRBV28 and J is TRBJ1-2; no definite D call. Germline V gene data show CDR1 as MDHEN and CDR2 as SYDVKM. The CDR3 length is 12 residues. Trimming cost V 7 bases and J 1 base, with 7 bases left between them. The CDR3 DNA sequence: TGTGCCAGCACCTTGCTTAACTATGGCTACACCTTC. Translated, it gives CASTLLNYGYTF.

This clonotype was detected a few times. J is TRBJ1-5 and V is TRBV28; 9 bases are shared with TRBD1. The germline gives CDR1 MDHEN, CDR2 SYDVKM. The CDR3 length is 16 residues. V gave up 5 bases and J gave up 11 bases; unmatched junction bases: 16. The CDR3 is CASSLSGTGSLGAQHF. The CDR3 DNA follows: TGTGCCAGCAGTCTCTCCGGGACAGGGTCTTTAGGAGCCCAGCATTTT.

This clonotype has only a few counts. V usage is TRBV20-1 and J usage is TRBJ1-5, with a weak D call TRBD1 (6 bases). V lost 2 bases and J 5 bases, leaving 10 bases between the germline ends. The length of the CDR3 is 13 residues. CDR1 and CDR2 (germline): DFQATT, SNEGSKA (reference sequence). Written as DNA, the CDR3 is TGCAGTGCTAGATGGAGGGGGGATCAGCCCCAGCATTTT. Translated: CSARWRGDQPQHF.

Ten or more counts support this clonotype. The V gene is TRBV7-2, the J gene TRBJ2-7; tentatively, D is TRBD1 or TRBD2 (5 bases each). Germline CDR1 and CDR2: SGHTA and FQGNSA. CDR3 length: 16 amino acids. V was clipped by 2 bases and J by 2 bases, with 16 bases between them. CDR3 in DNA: TGTGCCAGCAGCTTATTGGGACCTTGGGACGCCTACGAGCAGTACTTC. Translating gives CASSLLGPWDAYEQYF.

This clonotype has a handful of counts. The CDR3 bases are TGTGCCAGCAGTGTAGTCAGGGGATACGAGCAGTACTTC. Its protein is CASSVVRGYEQYF. The chain couples TRBV2 to TRBJ2-7, with D tentatively TRBD1 (6 bases). Between the trimmed V and J ends, which lost 4 bases and 4 bases, there was a span of 11 bases. From germline, CDR1 is SNHLY and CDR2 FYNNEI. The CDR3 is 13 amino acids.

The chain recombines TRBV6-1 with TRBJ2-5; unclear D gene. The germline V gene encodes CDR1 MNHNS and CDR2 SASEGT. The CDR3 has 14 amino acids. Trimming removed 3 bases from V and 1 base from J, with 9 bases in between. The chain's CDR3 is CASSDLALQETQYF. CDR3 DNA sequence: TGTGCCAGCAGTGATCTGGCGCTCCAAGAGACCCAGTACTTC.

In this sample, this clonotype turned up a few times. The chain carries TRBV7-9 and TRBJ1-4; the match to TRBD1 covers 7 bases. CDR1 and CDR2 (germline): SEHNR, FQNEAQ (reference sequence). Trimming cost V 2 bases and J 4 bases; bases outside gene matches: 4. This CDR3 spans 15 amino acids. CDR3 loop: CASSLRQGNNEKLFF. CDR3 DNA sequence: TGTGCCAGCAGCTTACGACAGGGCAATAATGAAAAACTGTTTTTT.

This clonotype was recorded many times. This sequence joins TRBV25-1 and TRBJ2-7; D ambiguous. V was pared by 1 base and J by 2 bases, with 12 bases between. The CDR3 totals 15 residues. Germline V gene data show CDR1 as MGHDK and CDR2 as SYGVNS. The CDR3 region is CASSESEVSTYEQYF. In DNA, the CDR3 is TGTGCCAGCAGTGAATCAGAGGTTTCCACCTACGAGCAGTACTTC.